Shown below are 21 T cell receptor beta chains from a single sample sequenced in a study of T cell responses to AZD1222 COVID-19 vaccine. The assay was immunoSEQ multiplex PCR, and TCRdb's table has in-frame clones only and misses some. Of 70,000 or so clones in the sample, around 87% are singletons; the top ten hold under 30%. This material consisted of peripheral blood, taken on day 0 of AZD1222 vaccination. All receptors derive from an adult in good health.

J is TRBJ1-2 and V is TRBV24-1; D call uncertain. The V end was cut by 5 bases, the J end by 7 bases, with 10 bases between. Germline V gives CDR1 KGHDR, CDR2 SFDVKD. The CDR3 is made up of 12 amino acids. Here the CDR3 DNA reads TGTGCCACCAGTGTAGGGATGGGTGGCTACACCTTC. Its translation: CATSVGMGGYTF.

The genes are TRBV7-8 and TRBJ1-1, with D tentatively TRBD1 (6 bases). Trimming took 1 base from V and 1 from J, leaving 7 bases between them. Germline-derived CDR1 and CDR2 are SGHVS and FQNEAQ. CDR3 size: 14 residues. Written as DNA, the CDR3 is TGTGCCAGCAGCTTAGTAGGGGGGAACACTGAAGCTTTCTTT. This gives the protein CASSLVGGNTEAFF.

V gene TRBV29-1 combines with J gene TRBJ2-1; 12 bases match TRBD2. CDR1 is SQVTM and CDR2 is ANQGSEA in the germline V gene. This CDR3 is built from 15 residues. The junction had 11 bases not matched to a gene; V was cut back by 6 bases and J by 8 bases. This chain's CDR3 is CSVLIRTSGVDEQFF. CDR3 sequence (DNA): TGCAGCGTCCTTATCAGGACTAGCGGGGTAGATGAGCAGTTCTTC.

The rearrangement links TRBV30 to TRBJ2-7; D unresolved. V lost 0 bases and J lost 4, with 7 bases in between. The germline V gene encodes CDR1 GTSNPN and CDR2 SVGIG (reference sequence). This CDR3 contains 12 residues. CDR3: CAWSVQSYEQYF. CDR3 coding DNA: TGTGCCTGGAGTGTACAATCTTACGAGCAGTACTTC. Full variable domain (outside the CDR3, taken from reference TRBV30 and TRBJ2-7): SQTIHQWPATLVQPVGSPLSLECTVEGTSNPNLYWYRQAAGRGLQLLFYSVGIGQISSEVPQNLSASRPQDRQFILSSKKLLLSDSGFYLCAWSVQSYEQYFGPGTRLTVT.

The chain recombines TRBV19 with TRBJ1-5, with TRBD1 identical over 8 bases. The CDR3 extends over 17 amino acids. J gave up 3 bases and V 3 bases, and 10 bases lay outside the gene matches. Per germline, CDR1 LNHDA and CDR2 SQIVND (reference sequence). CDR3 nucleotide sequence: TGTGCCAGTAGTATCTCAGGGGGCAGGGGGAACAATCAGCCCCAGCATTTT. Amino acids: CASSISGGRGNNQPQHF. Variable domain in full (rest from reference TRBV19 and TRBJ1-5): DGGITQSPKYLFRKEGQNVTLSCEQNLNHDAMYWYRQDPGQGLRLIYYSQIVNDFQKGDIAEGYSVSREKKESFPLTVTSAQKNPTAFYLCASSISGGRGNNQPQHFGDGTRLSIL.

The V gene is TRBV19, the J gene TRBJ2-1; 8 bases match TRBD1. This CDR3 has 15 amino acids. Germline assignment: CDR1 LNHDA and CDR2 SQIVND (reference sequence). V lost 4 bases, J lost 3 bases, and 5 bases stayed unmatched. This chain's CDR3 is CASSTGTGYYNEQFF. DNA for the CDR3: TGTGCCAGTAGTACCGGGACAGGCTACTACAATGAGCAGTTCTTC.

The genes are TRBV18 and TRBJ2-2, with 8 nucleotides matching TRBD1. Per germline, CDR1 KGHSH and CDR2 LQKENI. The CDR3 consists of 15 residues. Trimming removed 3 bases from V and 1 base from J; junction bases left unmatched: 1. DNA of the CDR3: TGTGCCAGCTCACCCGGACAGGGGAACACCGGGGAGCTGTTTTTT. It specifies CASSPGQGNTGELFF.

The chain is built from TRBV6-1 and TRBJ2-7; 7 positions match TRBD2. The CDR3 is 14 residues long. CDR1 and CDR2 from the germline V gene are MNHNS and SASEGT. With V trimmed by 2 bases and J by 1 base, 2 bases remained unmatched. The CDR3 DNA reads TGTGCCAGCAGTGAATTCGGGGGGTCCTACGAGCAGTACTTC. Residues: CASSEFGGSYEQYF.

This chain joins TRBV5-1 and TRBJ2-3; a weak D match, TRBD1 (6 bases). The ends were cut back, 1 base at V and 3 bases at J, with 12 bases in the middle. The CDR3 has 15 amino acids. The germline CDR1 and CDR2 sequences are SGHRS and YFSETQ. The CDR3 DNA is TGCGCCAGCAGCTTGCCCGGGACAACGACAGATACGCAGTATTTT. Its protein product is CASSLPGTTTDTQYF.

CDR3 amino acids: CASSPGGLGGNQPQHF. The CDR3 coding sequence is TGTGCCAGTAGCCCTGGAGGGTTGGGCGGCAATCAGCCCCAGCATTTT. The chain couples TRBV19 to TRBJ1-5; D is uncertain. This CDR3 has 16 residues. The V end was cut by 6 bases, the J end by 2 bases, with 17 bases between. CDR1 LNHDA and CDR2 SQIVND come from the germline V gene (reference sequence).

This clone was found once. The genes are TRBV19 and TRBJ1-3, with D perhaps TRBD1 (5 bases). The CDR3 length is 15 residues. The V gene lost 5 bases and the J gene lost 0 bases, with 11 bases spanning the gap. Germline CDR1 is LNHDA and CDR2 is SQIVND (reference sequence). The CDR3 nucleotides read TGTGCCAGTAGTGTCTACAGGTCCTCTGGAAACACCATATATTTT. Translating gives CASSVYRSSGNTIYF.

The V and J genes are TRBV20-1 and TRBJ1-1; tentative D call: TRBD1 (6 bases). Trimming cost V 6 bases and J 2 bases, with 7 bases left between them. The V gene's germline CDR1 is DFQATT and CDR2 SNEGSKA (reference sequence). This CDR3 has 11 amino acids. CDR3 bases: TGCAGTGCGGGGGCAAACACTGAAGCTTTCTTT. It encodes CSAGANTEAFF.

The J gene is TRBJ1-4, the V gene TRBV30; D possibly corresponds to TRBD1 (6 bases). The CDR3 loop spans 12 amino acids. Germline V gene data show CDR1 as GTSNPN and CDR2 as SVGIG (reference sequence). V lost 8 bases and J 7 bases, leaving 14 bases between the germline ends. The CDR3 sequence is CAGTGSAEKLFF. CDR3 nucleotides: TGTGCCGGAACAGGGTCGGCTGAAAAACTGTTTTTT.

The chain is built from TRBV9 and TRBJ1-3, with 7 bases identical to TRBD1. The germline V gene encodes CDR1 SGDLS and CDR2 YYNGEE. The CDR3 extends over 17 amino acids. The trim removed 0 bases at V and 0 bases at J, leaving 6 bases unmatched. The CDR3 DNA reads as TGTGCCAGCAGCGTAGGTCGACAGGGTGTCTCTGGAAACACCATATATTTT. Amino acid sequence: CASSVGRQGVSGNTIYF.

The genes are TRBV12-3 or TRBV12-4 and TRBJ1-5; 9 bases are shared with TRBD1. V lost 5 bases, J lost 6 bases, and 2 bases stayed unmatched. The CDR3 is made up of 13 amino acids. CDR3 bases: TGTGCCAGCAGTCCGGACAGGGGTCAGCCCCAGCATTTT. It yields the protein CASSPDRGQPQHF.

The J gene is TRBJ1-5, the V gene TRBV6-5, with D perhaps TRBD1 (6 bases). The CDR3 covers 15 residues. Germline V gives CDR1 MNHEY, CDR2 SVGAGI. V was cut by 2 bases and J by 4 bases, with 12 bases left in between. Here the CDR3 reads CASSYIVQGNQPQHF. CDR3 in DNA: TGTGCCAGCAGTTACATCGTTCAGGGGAATCAGCCCCAGCATTTT.

The J gene is TRBJ1-2, the V gene TRBV15; no clear D. The V gene's germline CDR1 is LNHNV and CDR2 YYDKDF (reference sequence). The V gene lost 0 bases and the J gene lost 13 bases, with 21 bases spanning the gap. CDR3 length equals 15 residues. The CDR3 nucleotides read TGTGCCACCAGCAGAGATTATGGGCGTCCGGGCCTTCGCACCTTC. Translation: CATSRDYGRPGLRTF.

The DNA of the CDR3 is TGTGCCTGGAATCCCGGGGGCGAGCAGTACTTC. Its translation: CAWNPGGEQYF. The V gene is TRBV30, the J gene TRBJ2-7; a possible D gene is TRBD2 (6 bases). Germline CDR1 reads GTSNPN; CDR2 reads SVGIG (reference sequence). The CDR3 runs to 11 residues. V gave up 4 bases and J gave up 6 bases, with 10 bases separating them. The full variable domain, completed using reference TRBV30 and TRBJ2-7, is SQTIHQWPATLVQPVGSPLSLECTVEGTSNPNLYWYRQAAGRGLQLLFYSVGIGQISSEVPQNLSASRPQDRQFILSSKKLLLSDSGFYLCAWNPGGEQYFGPGTRLTVT.

The chain has TRBV5-5 and TRBJ1-4; 7 bases are shared with TRBD1. Germline CDR1 is SGHKS and CDR2 is YYEKEE (reference sequence). CDR3 length: 15 residues. V lost 2 bases, J lost 8 bases, and 9 bases stayed unmatched. The CDR3 sequence: CASSLASTGLEKLFF. CDR3 bases: TGTGCCAGCAGCTTAGCATCGACAGGGCTGGAAAAACTGTTTTTT.

The V gene is TRBV6-6, the J gene TRBJ1-5; 9 positions match TRBD1. CDR1 and CDR2 from the germline V gene are MNHNY and SVGAGI (reference sequence). CDR3 length: 15 residues. Germline trimming cut 6 bases from V and 4 bases from J; bases unmatched to any gene: 7. The CDR3, as DNA: TGTGCCAGCAGCCTCCAGACAGGGGGGAATCAGCCCCAGCATTTT. Translation gives CASSLQTGGNQPQHF.

As DNA, the CDR3 is TGCAGTGCTAGTGGTCAAAGGTGGCTAGCGGGTACGGCTACGCAGTATTTT. It translates to CSASGQRWLAGTATQYF. The chain has TRBV20-1 and TRBJ2-3; TRBD2 aligns across 8 bases. V gave up 3 bases and J gave up 8 bases; unmatched junction bases: 19. Germline loops: CDR1 DFQATT, CDR2 SNEGSKA (reference sequence). The CDR3 loop spans 17 amino acids.